This paragraph reports one T cell receptor (beta chain). This clonotype came up many times. Its specific antigen is unknown. Qualities for individual bases were not recorded, and no much larger clone is one base off. These data originate in a study of Graves' ophthalmopathy and Graves' hyperthyroidism (dated by TCRdb to the late 2010s). In terms of the full investigation: Peripheral blood was collected at initial diagnosis, prior to any treatment. TCR beta repertoire signatures were used to distinguish Graves' ophthalmopathy from Graves' hyperthyroidism and to predict progression to ophthalmopathy. In total, some 140 blood samples were TCR-sequenced: approximately 42 ophthalmopathy, 80 or so hyperthyroidism and about 17 hyperthyroidism-to-ophthalmopathy patients. To explore V-J signatures that distinguish ophthalmopathy from hyperthyroidism, a discovery set of about 99 patients was enrolled, made up of 40 to 45 with ophthalmopathy and 55 to 65 with stable hyperthyroidism. For independent validation, a separate cohort was made up of roughly 19 hyperthyroidism patients plus 17 patients who later progressed from hyperthyroidism to ophthalmopathy. In more than 5 hyperthyroidism patients, the T-cell repertoire of thyroid tissue was compared with the T-cell repertoire of blood. After sampling, hyperthyroidism patients received methimazole starting at 30 mg daily, and ophthalmopathy patients received high-dose intravenous methylprednisolone.

Stable hyperthyroidism was defined as no progression to ophthalmopathy within 18 months of follow-up. Hyperthyroidism patients were newly diagnosed, with disease duration under 2 months, and aged 18 to 65 years. Patients with other autoimmune diseases, uncontrolled infections, pregnancy or lactation were excluded. Diagnosis was based on clinical symptoms, serum thyroxine, TRAb, thyroid ultrasound and orbital computed tomography. Ficoll-Paque density gradient centrifugation was used to isolate PBMCs from approximately 11 ml of fresh peripheral blood. Total RNA was extracted with Trizol reagent and quality-checked on an Agilent 2100 Bioanalyzer. For repertoire sequencing, TCR beta CDR3 regions were amplified from RNA transcripts. The first round was an RT-PCR using HTBI primers with the Qiagen OneStep RT-PCR kit, and this first round was followed by a second-round multiplex PCR, then size selection and purification. The libraries underwent paired-end sequencing with 100 bp reads on an Illumina HiSeq2000. In the authors' own workflow: SOAPnuke was used to process the reads, throwing out any read that had adapters, had uncalled bases, had a mean Phred below 15, or lacked an exact constant-primer or identifier match. COPE v1.2.5 was used to merge the high-quality paired reads. Each unique nucleotide sequence was defined as a clonotype, and clonotypes were aligned to IMGT TRB V, D and J references with MiTCR v1.1. Analysis was restricted to V-J combinations with a frequency above 0.0001, which covered 99.2% of repertoires. For each V-J combination, a TCR clonal expansion and chaos score was defined as F50 clonal expansion divided by the chaos observed in the TCRdist matrix. Welch's t-statistics and random forest were used to reduce features to about a dozen V-J combinations, which were fed into a naive Bayes classifier. Thyroid-blood repertoire similarity was quantified with the Morisita-Horn index. TCRdb passed the public sequencing reads through fastp at Q25 and MiXCR, retaining productive beta sequences. Each entry is one CDR3 protein sequence, shown with its most common DNA and genes. For this entry, the V and J calls and clone size follow TCRdb and not the study's own pipeline. The table for this sample lists some 360,000 distinct CDR3 sequences; 15% to 20% of them were counted only once. The top ten clonotypes cover about 2.4% of the sample.

Overall results and qualifications from the work: In validation, the model predicted ophthalmopathy progression with about 71% sensitivity and 72.22% specificity; fewer than 15 predicted patients were CT-confirmed with GO in a median of 6.5 months. The 13-signature model separated ophthalmopathy from stable hyperthyroidism with 85% to 90% sensitivity and 81.08% specificity in cross-validation, and 80%/75% in the test set. Among expanded thyroid clonotypes with frequency above 0.001, most also showed up in blood, which suggests that blood repertoires may reflect the thyroid immune response. No statistical method was used to predetermine the sample size, and group allocation was not hidden from the investigators.

The V and J ends are trimmed by 7 bases and 3 bases, leaving 15 bases between them. The CDR3, cysteine through phenylalanine, is 15 amino acids long. Kept here is only the CDR3 DNA, which spans 45 bases and is read in frame from base 1. The germline V gene (reference sequence) gives CDR1 as LNHDA and CDR2 as SQIVND. The TCR was taken from an adult woman with stable Graves' hyperthyroidism. The rearrangement combines TRBV19 with TRBJ2-2, with a weak D call of TRBD1 (6 bases match). The source material was peripheral blood. Here is the DNA: TGTGCCAGTAATACAGGGTACTTGGACACCGGGGAGCTGTTTTTT. This encodes CASNTGYLDTGELFF.